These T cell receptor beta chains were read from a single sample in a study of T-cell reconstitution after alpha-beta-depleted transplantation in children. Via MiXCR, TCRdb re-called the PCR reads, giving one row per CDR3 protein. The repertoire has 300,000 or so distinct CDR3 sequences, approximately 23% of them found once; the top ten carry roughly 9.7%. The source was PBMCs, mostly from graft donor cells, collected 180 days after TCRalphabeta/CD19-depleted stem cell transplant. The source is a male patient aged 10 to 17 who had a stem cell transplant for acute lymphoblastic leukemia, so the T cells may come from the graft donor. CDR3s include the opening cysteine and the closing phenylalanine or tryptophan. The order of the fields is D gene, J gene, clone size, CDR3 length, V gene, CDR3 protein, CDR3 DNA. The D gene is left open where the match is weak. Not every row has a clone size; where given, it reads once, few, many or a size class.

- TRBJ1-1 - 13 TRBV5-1 CASSIDPNTEAFF TGCGCCAGCAGCATCGACCCGAACACTGAAGCTTTCTTT
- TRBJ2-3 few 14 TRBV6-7 CASSSSGYTDTQYF TGTGCCAGCAGTTCCTCAGGCTACACAGATACGCAGTATTTT
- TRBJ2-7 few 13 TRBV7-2 CASRLGPSYEQYF TGTGCCAGCAGACTCGGGCCCTCCTACGAGCAGTACTTC
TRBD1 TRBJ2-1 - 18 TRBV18 CASSLLPSGTGNYNEQFF TGTGCCAGCTCACTACTTCCATCTGGGACAGGAAACTACAATGAGCAGTTCTTC
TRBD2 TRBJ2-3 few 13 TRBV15 CATSRYPGTSGFF TGTGCCACCAGCAGATATCCCGGGACTAGCGGGTTTTTT
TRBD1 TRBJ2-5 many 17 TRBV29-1 CSVGSRDRGVYQETQYF TGCAGCGTTGGGTCCCGGGACAGGGGGGTCTACCAAGAGACCCAGTACTTC
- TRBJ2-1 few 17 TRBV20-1 CSAWDGGELGSYNEQFF TGCAGTGCGTGGGATGGAGGGGAATTGGGGTCCTACAATGAGCAGTTCTTC
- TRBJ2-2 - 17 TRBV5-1 CASSPGWRGRGTGELFF TGCGCCAGCAGCCCCGGTTGGCGGGGGCGCGGGACCGGGGAGCTGTTTTTT
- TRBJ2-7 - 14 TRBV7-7 CASSYLGGEYEQYF TGTGCCAGCAGCTACTTAGGGGGGGAGTACGAGCAGTACTTC
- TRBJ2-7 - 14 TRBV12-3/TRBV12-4 CASSLELVIYEQYF TGTGCCAGCAGTTTAGAACTAGTAATCTACGAGCAGTACTTC
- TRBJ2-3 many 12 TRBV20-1 CSARDEAGTQYF TGCAGTGCTAGAGATGAGGCGGGTACGCAGTATTTT
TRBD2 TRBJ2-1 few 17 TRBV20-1 CSARTSGPMLAYNEQFF TGCAGTGCTAGGACTAGCGGACCTATGCTCGCCTACAATGAGCAGTTCTTC
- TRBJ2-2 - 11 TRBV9 CASSRGGELFF TGTGCCAGCAGTAGGGGCGGGGAGCTGTTTTTT
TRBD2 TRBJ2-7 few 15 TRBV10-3 CAISESLAGTYEQYF TGTGCCATCAGTGAGTCCCTAGCGGGGACCTACGAGCAGTACTTC
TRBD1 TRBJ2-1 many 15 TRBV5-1 CASSSRQGARGEQFF TGCGCCAGCAGCTCCCGACAGGGGGCGCGGGGTGAGCAGTTCTTC
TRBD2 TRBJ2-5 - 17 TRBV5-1 CASSSGLAGGNQETQYF TGCGCCAGCAGCTCGGGACTAGCGGGAGGGAACCAAGAGACCCAGTACTTC
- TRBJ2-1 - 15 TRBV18 CASSARIGSYNEQFF TGTGCCAGCTCAGCGCGGATAGGTTCCTACAATGAGCAGTTCTTC
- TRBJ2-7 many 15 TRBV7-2 CASSLVGQGLYEQYF TGTGCCAGCAGCTTAGTCGGGCAGGGCCTCTACGAGCAGTACTTC
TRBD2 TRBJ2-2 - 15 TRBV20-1 CSAPRLSGRTGELFF TGCAGTGCTCCCAGGTTAAGCGGGAGAACCGGGGAGCTGTTTTTT
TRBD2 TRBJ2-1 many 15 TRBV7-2 CASSLGTSAYNEQFF TGTGCCAGCAGTTTGGGGACTAGCGCCTACAATGAGCAGTTCTTC
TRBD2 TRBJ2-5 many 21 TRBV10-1 CASSEAPFIGTMDRIQETQYF TGCGCCAGCAGTGAGGCTCCCTTTATCGGGACTATGGACCGTATACAAGAGACCCAGTACTTC
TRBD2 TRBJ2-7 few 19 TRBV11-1 CASSLSGLAGGRKTYEQYF TGTGCCAGCAGCTTATCGGGACTAGCGGGAGGCCGCAAAACCTACGAGCAGTACTTC
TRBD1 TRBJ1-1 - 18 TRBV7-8 CASSLARPLQGENTEAFF TGTGCCAGCAGCTTAGCGCGCCCCTTACAGGGGGAGAACACTGAAGCTTTCTTT
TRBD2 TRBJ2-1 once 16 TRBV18 CASSPSASGRGDEQFF TGTGCCAGCTCACCGTCGGCTAGCGGGAGGGGGGATGAGCAGTTCTTC
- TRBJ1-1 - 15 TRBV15 CATSRELTGTRGAFF TGTGCCACCAGCAGAGAATTAACAGGGACCCGGGGAGCTTTCTTT
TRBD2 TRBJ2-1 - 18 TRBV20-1 CSARVPFGRTSGNHEQFF TGCAGTGCTAGAGTCCCATTCGGGCGGACTAGCGGGAATCATGAGCAGTTCTTC
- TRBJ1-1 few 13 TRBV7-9 CASSLVRAPEAFF TGTGCCAGCAGCTTAGTCCGGGCCCCTGAAGCTTTCTTT
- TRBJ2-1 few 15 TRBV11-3 CASSLVQGINNEQFF TGTGCCAGCAGCTTAGTCCAGGGGATCAACAATGAGCAGTTCTTC
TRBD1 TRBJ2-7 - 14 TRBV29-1 CSVEMGQGDNEQYF TGCAGCGTTGAAATGGGACAGGGAGACAACGAGCAGTACTTC
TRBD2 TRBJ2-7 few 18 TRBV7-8 CASSPGQNLAGIRHEQYF TGTGCCAGCAGCCCCGGACAGAATCTAGCGGGGATCAGGCACGAGCAGTACTTC
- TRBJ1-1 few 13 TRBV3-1 CASSQGLNTEAFF TGTGCCAGCAGCCAAGGCTTGAACACTGAAGCTTTCTTT
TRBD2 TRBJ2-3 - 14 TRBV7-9 CASSLAASGDTQYF TGTGCCAGCAGCTTAGCGGCTAGCGGAGATACGCAGTATTTT
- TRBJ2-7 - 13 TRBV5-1 CASSPAGTYEQYF TGCGCCAGCAGCCCCGCGGGGACGTACGAGCAGTACTTC
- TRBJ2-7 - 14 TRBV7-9 CASSRLSETSEQYF TGTGCCAGCAGCCGCTTATCAGAGACCAGCGAGCAGTACTTC
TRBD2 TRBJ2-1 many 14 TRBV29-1 CSVDTSGRPNEQFF TGCAGCGTCGATACTAGCGGGAGGCCCAATGAGCAGTTCTTC
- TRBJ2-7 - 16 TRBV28 CASSSRASGLMDEQYF TGTGCCAGCAGTTCTAGAGCCAGCGGCCTCATGGACGAGCAGTACTTC
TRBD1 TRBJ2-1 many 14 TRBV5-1 CASSGTGPYNEQFF TGCGCCAGCAGCGGGACAGGGCCTTACAATGAGCAGTTCTTC
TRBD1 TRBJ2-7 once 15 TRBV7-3 CASSLTGTGLEEQYF TGTGCCAGCAGCTTAACCGGGACAGGGCTCGAAGAGCAGTACTTC
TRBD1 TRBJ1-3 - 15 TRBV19 CASSMGQGRGNTIYF TGTGCCAGTAGTATGGGACAGGGCCGAGGAAACACCATATATTTT
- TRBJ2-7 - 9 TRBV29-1 CSTQDEQYF TGCAGCACACAGGACGAGCAGTACTTC
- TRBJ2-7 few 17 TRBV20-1 CSATTPSGLVSQEEQYF TGCAGTGCTACAACCCCCTCTGGGCTAGTTTCCCAGGAGGAGCAGTACTTC
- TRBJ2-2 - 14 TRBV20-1 CSARALGYTGELFF TGCAGTGCTAGAGCGCTCGGGTACACCGGGGAGCTGTTTTTT
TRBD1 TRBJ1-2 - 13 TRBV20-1 CSALNRGTYGYTF TGCAGTGCTCTAAACAGGGGAACCTATGGCTACACCTTC
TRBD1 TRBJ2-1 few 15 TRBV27 CASSLTGPPYNEQFF TGTGCCAGCAGTCTGACAGGGCCACCCTACAATGAGCAGTTCTTC
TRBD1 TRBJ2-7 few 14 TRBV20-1 CSASRRQGIYEQYF TGCAGTGCTAGTCGCCGACAGGGGATCTACGAGCAGTACTTC
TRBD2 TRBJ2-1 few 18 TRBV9 CASSVGGVRGLRYNEQFF TGTGCCAGCAGCGTAGGGGGTGTGCGGGGACTACGATACAATGAGCAGTTCTTC
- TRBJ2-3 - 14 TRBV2 CASIRGESTDTQYF TGTGCCAGCATTAGGGGGGAGAGCACAGATACGCAGTATTTT
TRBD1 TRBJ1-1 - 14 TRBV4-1 CASSQGDSPTEAFF TGCGCCAGCAGCCAAGGGGACAGCCCTACTGAAGCTTTCTTT
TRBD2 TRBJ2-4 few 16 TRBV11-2 CASSPGLAFPKNIQYF TGTGCCAGCAGCCCTGGACTAGCCTTCCCCAAAAACATTCAGTACTTC
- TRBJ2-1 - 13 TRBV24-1 CATRASSYNEQFF TGTGCCACCAGAGCGAGCTCCTACAATGAGCAGTTCTTC
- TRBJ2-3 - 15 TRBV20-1 CSARDTGLAGDTQYF TGCAGTGCTAGAGATACGGGGCTAGCAGGAGATACGCAGTATTTT
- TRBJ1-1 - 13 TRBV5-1 CASSGRYNTEAFF TGCGCCAGCAGTGGGAGGTACAACACTGAAGCTTTCTTT